Listed here are 2 T cell receptor beta chains from one sample, sequenced in a study of CD8+ T cells in alopecia areata. Investigators isolated RNA and reverse transcribed it into cDNA to act as the sequencing template. The table came from immunoSEQ multiplex PCR; TCRdb's copy has only in-frame clones and leaves some out. The sample has about 150,000 clones, 55% seen once; the top ten hold about 4.9%. Sequences were obtained from CD4+ T cells sorted from blood. These receptors were collected from a human donor in good health.

The genes are TRBV5-1 and TRBJ1-3, with a tentative D call TRBD1 (5 bases). Looked up from germline, CDR1 is SGHRS and CDR2 is YFSETQ. The CDR3 covers 17 residues. V was trimmed by 3 bases and J by 4 bases, leaving 20 bases between them. CDR3 DNA sequence: TGCGCCAGCAGCTCCCTTCCGACAGCCCTGGGAGGAAACACCATATATTTT. Amino acid sequence: CASSSLPTALGGNTIYF.

This clone was observed a few times. The chain links TRBV6-5 to TRBJ2-1, with a tentative D call TRBD2 (5 bases). V gave up 0 bases and J gave up 8 bases, with 8 bases separating them. The germline CDR1 and CDR2 sequences are MNHEY and SVGAGI. The CDR3 sequence is 13 residues long. CDR3 bases: TGTGCCAGCAGTTACTCGGGAGTGCATGAGCAGTTCTTC. Protein sequence: CASSYSGVHEQFF.